A selection of T cell receptor beta chains follows, all from one sample in a study of identical twins. A single record per CDR3 protein comes from TCRdb applying MiXCR to the 5' RACE reads. In the table there are some 460,000 distinct CDR3 sequences, 13% to 15% of which are singletons. Separately, the same data were catalogued under a study of yellow fever vaccine responses in identical twins.

Sequenced sample: CD4+ T cells sorted from blood. These receptor sequences come from a woman aged 18-29 years in good health. The CDR3 runs from the conserved cysteine through the conserved F or W. Fields, in order: clone size, J gene, V gene, D gene, CDR3 DNA, CDR3 protein. A D gene is named only where the DNA matches it firmly. Where a row states a size, it is once, few, many or the class of an expanded clone; other rows omit it.

clone size: NA
J gene: TRBJ1-4
V gene: TRBV29-1
D gene: NA
CDR3 DNA: TGCAGCGTTGCGACAGCCGCACAAAAACTGTTTTTT
CDR3 protein: CSVATAAQKLFF

clone size: few
J gene: TRBJ2-7
V gene: TRBV6-5
D gene: TRBD2
CDR3 DNA: TGTGCCAGCAGTTACGTACAGCGGGGGACCTACGAGCAGTACTTC
CDR3 protein: CASSYVQRGTYEQYF

clone size: NA
J gene: TRBJ2-7
V gene: TRBV9
D gene: TRBD1
CDR3 DNA: TGTGCCAGCAGCGCCCTAGGGACAGGGGTTGGTGAGCAGTACTTC
CDR3 protein: CASSALGTGVGEQYF

clone size: NA
J gene: TRBJ2-1
V gene: TRBV28
D gene: TRBD1
CDR3 DNA: TGTGCCAGCAGTCCCGGACAGGGGGCCCGCAATATCAATGAGCAGTTCTTC
CDR3 protein: CASSPGQGARNINEQFF

clone size: NA
J gene: TRBJ2-5
V gene: TRBV4-1
D gene: TRBD1
CDR3 DNA: TGCGCCAGCAGCCAAGGAATACCTGACGGGACAGGGGGCGGAGAGACCCAGTACTTC
CDR3 protein: CASSQGIPDGTGGGETQYF

clone size: few
J gene: TRBJ2-3
V gene: TRBV10-3
D gene: NA
CDR3 DNA: TGTGCCATCAGTGGGGGCAGGGCAGATACGCAGTATTTT
CDR3 protein: CAISGGRADTQYF

clone size: many
J gene: TRBJ2-7
V gene: TRBV29-1
D gene: TRBD2
CDR3 DNA: TGCAGCGTCACCGGGACTACCGAGCAGTACTTC
CDR3 protein: CSVTGTTEQYF

clone size: few
J gene: TRBJ2-5
V gene: TRBV5-1
D gene: TRBD2
CDR3 DNA: TGCGCCAGCAGCTTGGAGGTAGCGGGGCCCAAAGAGACCCAGTACTTC
CDR3 protein: CASSLEVAGPKETQYF

clone size: NA
J gene: TRBJ1-5
V gene: TRBV12-3/TRBV12-4
D gene: TRBD1
CDR3 DNA: TGTGCCAGCAACACACAGGGGTTTCGTCAGCCCCAGCATTTT
CDR3 protein: CASNTQGFRQPQHF

clone size: few
J gene: TRBJ2-2
V gene: TRBV12-3/TRBV12-4
D gene: NA
CDR3 DNA: TGTGCCAGCGGGGCGGTCAACACCGGGGAGCTGTTTTTT
CDR3 protein: CASGAVNTGELFF

clone size: few
J gene: TRBJ2-2
V gene: TRBV11-3
D gene: NA
CDR3 DNA: TGTGCCAGCAGCCGGGATAACATGGGGGAGCTGTTTTTT
CDR3 protein: CASSRDNMGELFF

clone size: NA
J gene: TRBJ2-1
V gene: TRBV12-3/TRBV12-4
D gene: NA
CDR3 DNA: TGTGCCAGCAGTCCTACACGAACCGAGAGAATTTACAATGAGCAGTTCTTC
CDR3 protein: CASSPTRTERIYNEQFF

clone size: few
J gene: TRBJ2-1
V gene: TRBV12-3/TRBV12-4
D gene: TRBD2
CDR3 DNA: TGTGCCAGCAGTTTATGGACTAGCGGGGTTAGCTCCTACAATGAGCAGTTCTTC
CDR3 protein: CASSLWTSGVSSYNEQFF

clone size: few
J gene: TRBJ2-2
V gene: TRBV30
D gene: NA
CDR3 DNA: TGTGCCTGGAGAAGACCCTCGGGGACCGGGGAGCTGTTTTTT
CDR3 protein: CAWRRPSGTGELFF

clone size: NA
J gene: TRBJ2-7
V gene: TRBV20-1
D gene: TRBD1
CDR3 DNA: TGCAGTGCTAGGTCACGGACAGGGCCCCACGAGCAGTACTTC
CDR3 protein: CSARSRTGPHEQYF

clone size: few
J gene: TRBJ2-3
V gene: TRBV5-1
D gene: NA
CDR3 DNA: TGCGCCAGCAGCTTGGCCTCCAGCGTAGATACGCAGTATTTT
CDR3 protein: CASSLASSVDTQYF

clone size: NA
J gene: TRBJ2-1
V gene: TRBV20-1
D gene: NA
CDR3 DNA: TGCAGTGCTAGAGGTAGGACTCACAATGAGCAGTTCTTC
CDR3 protein: CSARGRTHNEQFF

clone size: NA
J gene: TRBJ2-3
V gene: TRBV20-1
D gene: TRBD2
CDR3 DNA: TGCAGTGCTAGGCCCCTAGCGGGATCCACAGATACGCAGTATTTT
CDR3 protein: CSARPLAGSTDTQYF

clone size: few
J gene: TRBJ2-5
V gene: TRBV3-1
D gene: TRBD2
CDR3 DNA: TGTGCCAGCAGCAACGGACTAGCGATGAGGGGGGAGACCCAGTACTTC
CDR3 protein: CASSNGLAMRGETQYF

clone size: few
J gene: TRBJ1-3
V gene: TRBV7-8
D gene: TRBD1
CDR3 DNA: TGTGCCAGTATACAGGGGGTTATCTCTGGAAACACCATATATTTT
CDR3 protein: CASIQGVISGNTIYF

clone size: few
J gene: TRBJ1-3
V gene: TRBV5-6
D gene: TRBD1
CDR3 DNA: TGTGCCAGCAGCACGACAGGGTACTCTGGAAACACCATATATTTT
CDR3 protein: CASSTTGYSGNTIYF

clone size: NA
J gene: TRBJ2-7
V gene: TRBV5-1
D gene: NA
CDR3 DNA: TGCGCCAGCAGCCCTCCGGGACGGACCTCCTACGAGCAGTACTTC
CDR3 protein: CASSPPGRTSYEQYF

clone size: many
J gene: TRBJ1-1
V gene: TRBV2
D gene: NA
CDR3 DNA: TGTGCCAGCAGTGATTTGGGGCCGAACACTGAAGCTTTCTTT
CDR3 protein: CASSDLGPNTEAFF

clone size: NA
J gene: TRBJ1-2
V gene: TRBV20-1
D gene: NA
CDR3 DNA: TGCAGTGCTAGAGCCGGGACAAAGATCTATGGCTACACCTTC
CDR3 protein: CSARAGTKIYGYTF

clone size: NA
J gene: TRBJ2-7
V gene: TRBV28
D gene: TRBD1
CDR3 DNA: TGTGCCAGCAAATATCCGGGACAGGGGGGCAAGGCGTACTTC
CDR3 protein: CASKYPGQGGKAYF

clone size: few
J gene: TRBJ1-6
V gene: TRBV12-3/TRBV12-4
D gene: NA
CDR3 DNA: TGTGCCATTCCACTGAGGGACGGTAATTCACCCCTCCACTTT
CDR3 protein: CAIPLRDGNSPLHF

clone size: NA
J gene: TRBJ1-4
V gene: TRBV7-9
D gene: NA
CDR3 DNA: TGTGCCAGCAGCACCGGAGGGCGGAATGAAAAACTGTTTTTT
CDR3 protein: CASSTGGRNEKLFF

clone size: NA
J gene: TRBJ2-3
V gene: TRBV3-1
D gene: NA
CDR3 DNA: TGTGCCAGCAGCCAAGATCACCTCCGGGATACGCAGTATTTT
CDR3 protein: CASSQDHLRDTQYF

clone size: NA
J gene: TRBJ2-7
V gene: TRBV30
D gene: NA
CDR3 DNA: TGTGCCTGGAAGATGGGTACCTACGAGCAGTACTTC
CDR3 protein: CAWKMGTYEQYF

clone size: NA
J gene: TRBJ2-7
V gene: TRBV25-1
D gene: NA
CDR3 DNA: TGTGCCAGCAGTGAATCGGGCCTGGGGGGCTACGAGCAGTACTTC
CDR3 protein: CASSESGLGGYEQYF

clone size: NA
J gene: TRBJ2-5
V gene: TRBV27
D gene: TRBD2
CDR3 DNA: TGTGCCAGCTTGCCGAATTTAGGACTAGCGGGAGGAGAGACCCAGTACTTC
CDR3 protein: CASLPNLGLAGGETQYF

clone size: NA
J gene: TRBJ2-1
V gene: TRBV3-1
D gene: TRBD1
CDR3 DNA: TGTGCCAGCAGCCAAGTAGGACAGGGGCAGCACAATGAGCAGTTCTTC
CDR3 protein: CASSQVGQGQHNEQFF

clone size: few
J gene: TRBJ2-7
V gene: TRBV5-1
D gene: TRBD1
CDR3 DNA: TGCGCCAGCAGCTTGGTCGACAGGGGAGCGTACGAGCAGTACTTC
CDR3 protein: CASSLVDRGAYEQYF

clone size: NA
J gene: TRBJ1-5
V gene: TRBV6-5
D gene: NA
CDR3 DNA: TGTGCCAGCAGTCAGGGCAATCAGCCCCAGCATTTT
CDR3 protein: CASSQGNQPQHF

clone size: NA
J gene: TRBJ2-4
V gene: TRBV9
D gene: TRBD2
CDR3 DNA: TGTGCCAGCAGCCCAGGACTAGCGGGGGGCCCACGGCAAATTCAGTACTTC
CDR3 protein: CASSPGLAGGPRQIQYF

clone size: few
J gene: TRBJ2-1
V gene: TRBV28
D gene: TRBD2
CDR3 DNA: TGTGCCAGCAGTTTTACGCTAGCGGGCAATGAGCAGTTCTTC
CDR3 protein: CASSFTLAGNEQFF

clone size: NA
J gene: TRBJ1-1
V gene: TRBV7-2
D gene: NA
CDR3 DNA: TGTGCCAGCAGCTCCAGCCGGGTCCGTCAAGAAGCTTTCTTT
CDR3 protein: CASSSSRVRQEAFF

clone size: many
J gene: TRBJ2-3
V gene: TRBV5-1
D gene: NA
CDR3 DNA: TGCGCCAGCAGCTTCTCGGACCCGGAGGGTGATACGCAGTATTTT
CDR3 protein: CASSFSDPEGDTQYF

clone size: few
J gene: TRBJ2-4
V gene: TRBV12-3/TRBV12-4
D gene: NA
CDR3 DNA: TGTGCCAGCAGTTTTTTTCAGGGGAAGAACATTCAGTACTTC
CDR3 protein: CASSFFQGKNIQYF

clone size: NA
J gene: TRBJ2-3
V gene: TRBV7-3
D gene: TRBD2
CDR3 DNA: TGTGCCAGCAGCCCACTAGCGGGCCTCACAGATACGCAGTATTTT
CDR3 protein: CASSPLAGLTDTQYF

clone size: NA
J gene: TRBJ2-5
V gene: TRBV7-2
D gene: TRBD2
CDR3 DNA: TGTGCCAGCAGCGAGCGACTAGCGGGAGCTTCGGGCGGGACCCAGTACTTC
CDR3 protein: CASSERLAGASGGTQYF

clone size: few
J gene: TRBJ1-1
V gene: TRBV3-1
D gene: NA
CDR3 DNA: TGTGCCAGCAGCCAAGTCGGGCCCACTGAAGCTTTCTTT
CDR3 protein: CASSQVGPTEAFF

clone size: many
J gene: TRBJ1-1
V gene: TRBV4-2
D gene: TRBD1
CDR3 DNA: TGTGCCAGCAGCCAAGGACAGGGGTCCACTGAAGCTTTCTTT
CDR3 protein: CASSQGQGSTEAFF